This TCR beta chain was identified in a study of monozygotic twins with cystic fibrosis. Study results and limitations: Co-twins had the most similar V usage for 13 of 16 pairs, J for 8. Shared CDR3 numbers were not associated with age, concordance or severity. Low clonality (median roughly 0.009) suggested a mostly naive repertoire. Monozygotic CF twin pairs shared significantly more nucleotide-identical clonotypes than unrelated CF individuals did.

The protocol was immunoSEQ multiplex PCR, while the TCRdb copy is restricted to in-frame clones and leaves out a portion. There are tens of thousands of clones in the sample; 90% to 97% occur only once, and 0.15% to 0.2% lies in the top ten. Comment on this clone: Its cognate antigen is unknown.

The specimen was blood. The TCR originated in a girl aged 2 to 10 with cystic fibrosis.

CDR3 amino acids: CASSLGQGPRNYGYTF. CDR3 nucleotides: TGTGCCAGCAGTTTGGGACAGGGGCCCCGCAACTATGGCTACACCTTC. The chain joins TRBV28 to TRBJ1-2, with 10 bases that match TRBD1. Germline V gives CDR1 MDHEN, CDR2 SYDVKM. The CDR3 is made up of 16 amino acids. V trimming: 3 bases; J trimming: 2 bases; junction bases outside the gene matches: 6.